These 18 T cell receptor beta chains were all obtained from the same sample, sequenced in a study of radiation and T cells in renal cell carcinoma. TCRdb's table, derived via immunoSEQ multiplex PCR, lists solely in-frame clones and lacks some. There are 150,000 to 190,000 clones in the sample; around 90% occur only once, and 10% to 15% lies in the top ten. The time point was: blood 2 weeks post-SBRT. Treatment noted: 15 Gy SBRT to primary tumor, nephrectomy 4 weeks later. This specimen consisted of blood, obtained from a patient whose treatment included radiotherapy and nephrectomy. These receptors were taken from a woman between 50 and 59 years old with renal cell carcinoma.

The chain carries TRBV29-1 and TRBJ1-2; the D is unclear. V lost 8 bases and J 7 bases, leaving 20 bases between the germline ends. The CDR3 totals 13 residues. Germline CDR1 reads SQVTM; CDR2 reads ANQGSEA. CDR3 in amino acids: CSSDETSMGGYTF. The CDR3 DNA is TGCAGCTCTGATGAGACATCTATGGGTGGCTACACCTTC.

V and J are TRBV18 and TRBJ2-7; 8 bases line up with TRBD1. J lost 4 bases, V lost 9 bases, and 8 bases had no gene match. Germline CDR1 reads KGHSH; CDR2 reads LQKENI. The CDR3 totals 13 residues. The CDR3 DNA reads TGTGCCAGTACTGGACAGGGCTCATACGAGCAGTACTTC. Amino acids: CASTGQGSYEQYF.

The count of this clone is one. The V call is TRBV29-1, the J call TRBJ1-1; TRBD1 matches at 10 bases. From germline, CDR1 is SQVTM and CDR2 ANQGSEA. The V gene end was trimmed by 7 bases and the J gene end by 6 bases; junction bases not matched to a gene: 8. This CDR3 contains 13 residues. DNA for the CDR3: TGCAGCGCCGCCCCGACAGGGGGCCCTGAAGCTTTCTTT. Its translation is CSAAPTGGPEAFF.

The genes are TRBV29-1 and TRBJ2-5; D unresolved. This CDR3 is 11 amino acids long. Trimming left V 7 bases short and J 2 bases short, with 8 bases between. Germline CDR1 SQVTM, CDR2 ANQGSEA. The DNA of the CDR3 is TGCAGCGCTGACTGGCAAGAGACCCAGTACTTC. Protein: CSADWQETQYF.

The V call is TRBV30, the J call TRBJ2-3, with D unclear. Trimming took off 3 bases at V and 2 bases at J, with 9 bases between the two ends. The CDR3 is 13 amino acids. The germline V gene has CDR1 GTSNPN and CDR2 SVGIG (reference sequence). The CDR3 spells CAWSGPSTDTQYF. CDR3 bases: TGTGCCTGGAGCGGACCGTCCACAGATACGCAGTATTTT.

The chain joins TRBV5-1 to TRBJ2-1, with 7 positions matching TRBD2. This CDR3 spans 15 amino acids. Trimming cost V 0 bases and J 7 bases; bases outside gene matches: 7. Germline CDR1 SGHRS, CDR2 YFSETQ. The CDR3 region has the DNA TGCGCCAGCAGCTTGGTTCGGGGCGGGGGAAATGAGCAGTTCTTC. Amino acid sequence: CASSLVRGGGNEQFF.

This chain joins TRBV7-2 and TRBJ1-2, with unresolved D. This CDR3 contains 15 residues. Germline CDR1 and CDR2: SGHTA and FQGNSA. The germline V and J ends were trimmed by 1 base and 2 bases, with 11 bases remaining between them. The CDR3 DNA reads TGTGCCAGCAGCTTAGGTTGGGCGCCGAACTATGGCTACACCTTC. Encoded protein: CASSLGWAPNYGYTF.

The rearrangement uses TRBV29-1 and TRBJ2-5; 7 bases match TRBD2. The CDR3 is 11 amino acids. The V gene's germline CDR1 is SQVTM and CDR2 ANQGSEA. After removal of 7 bases from V and 5 bases from J, the junction contained 4 bases not matched to a gene. The CDR3 protein is CSAREAETQYF. The CDR3 coding sequence is TGCAGCGCCCGGGAGGCGGAGACCCAGTACTTC. The whole variable domain, filled in from reference TRBV29-1 and TRBJ2-5, reads SAVISQKPSRDICQRGTSLTIQCQVDSQVTMMFWYRQQPGQSLTLIATANQGSEATYESGFVIDKFPISRPNLTFSTLTVSNMSPEDSSIYLCSAREAETQYFGPGTRLLVL.

The gene calls are TRBV7-3 and TRBJ2-1; maybe TRBD2 (5 bases). The CDR3 contains 14 residues. V lost 1 base to trimming and J lost 9 bases, with 13 bases between them. Germline V gives CDR1 SGHTA, CDR2 FQGTGA. The CDR3 nucleotides read TGTGCCAGCAGCTTAAGCAGTGAGGGAGTTGAGCAGTTCTTC. As protein: CASSLSSEGVEQFF.

The CDR3 DNA is TGTGCCAGCAGTTTGCCGGGAAACACCATATATTTT. Residues: CASSLPGNTIYF. The chain carries TRBV6-5 and TRBJ1-3; D unclear. V shed 4 bases and J shed 4 bases, with 5 bases lying between them. Germline values: CDR1 MNHEY, CDR2 SVGAGI. The CDR3 consists of 12 residues.

V gene TRBV6-5 combines with J gene TRBJ1-5; D is unclear. CDR3 length: 14 residues. CDR1 and CDR2 (germline): MNHEY, SVGAGI. Deletions cut 5 bases from V and 2 bases from J, with 10 bases between. The CDR3 loop reads CASSRDWGNQPQHF. The CDR3 nucleotides are TGTGCCAGCAGTCGAGACTGGGGCAATCAGCCCCAGCATTTT.

V is TRBV7-9 and J is TRBJ1-4; no reliable D call. Germline V gene data show CDR1 as SEHNR and CDR2 as FQNEAQ (reference sequence). V dropped 5 bases and J dropped 1 base, with 8 bases sitting between them. The CDR3 length is 14 residues. This CDR3 reads CASSPLGTNEKLFF. The CDR3, as DNA: TGTGCCAGCAGCCCACTAGGAACTAATGAAAAACTGTTTTTT.

The rearrangement uses TRBV11-2 and TRBJ1-1; D unclear. CDR3 length: 12 residues. V was shortened by 3 bases and J by 4 bases, with 6 bases between the two germline ends. Per the germline V gene, CDR1 is SGHAT and CDR2 is FQNNGV. The CDR3 sequence: CASSFGVTEAFF. CDR3 coding DNA: TGTGCCAGCAGCTTTGGGGTCACTGAAGCTTTCTTT.

The chain joins TRBV7-9 to TRBJ2-2; a possible D gene is TRBD1 (5 bases). Trimming took off 5 bases at V and 4 bases at J, with 14 bases between the two ends. This CDR3 has 15 amino acids. CDR1 and CDR2 (germline): SEHNR, FQNEAQ (reference sequence). CDR3 sequence reads: CASSLPRQSTGELFF. CDR3 nucleotides: TGTGCCAGCAGCCTTCCACGACAGTCCACCGGGGAGCTGTTTTTT.

This clone was detected only once. This chain joins TRBV5-5 and TRBJ1-4; unclear D gene. Germline CDR1 reads SGHKS; CDR2 reads YYEKEE (reference sequence). V dropped 2 bases and J dropped 16 bases, with 21 bases sitting between them. There are 14 residues in the CDR3. CDR3 sequence reads: CASSFGDSQATRFF. The CDR3 DNA follows: TGTGCCAGCAGCTTCGGTGACTCTCAGGCTACACGGTTTTTT.

V is TRBV4-1 and J is TRBJ1-5; the D is unclear. The CDR3 is made up of 15 amino acids. Deletions cut 4 bases from V and 2 bases from J, with 12 bases between. Germline values: CDR1 MGHRA, CDR2 YSYEKL. CDR3 DNA sequence: TGCGCCAGCAGCCCAGGACGGGGAGGCAATCAGCCCCAGCATTTT. Protein sequence: CASSPGRGGNQPQHF.

The genes are TRBV11-3 and TRBJ1-1; D gene uncertain. V shed 1 base and J shed 3 bases, with 12 bases lying between them. CDR3 length: 15 residues. Germline lookup yields CDR1 SGHNT and CDR2 YENEEA. The DNA of the CDR3 is TGTGCCAGCAGCTTAGGGTATGGAACGGACACTGAAGCTTTCTTT. Translation: CASSLGYGTDTEAFF.

The CDR3 region is CATSRFTWGGLEGYTF. CDR3 coding DNA: TGTGCCACCAGCAGGTTCACCTGGGGGGGGCTAGAGGGCTACACCTTC. The J gene is TRBJ1-2, the V gene TRBV15, with D possibly TRBD1 on 6 matching bases. CDR3 length equals 16 residues. Germline loops: CDR1 LNHNV, CDR2 YYDKDF (reference sequence). The V and J ends lost 3 bases and 8 bases respectively, with 22 bases between them.